Described below is a single T cell receptor (beta chain) sequence and its context. This CDR3 is 14 amino acids long. The V gene's germline CDR1 is SGHNT and CDR2 YENEEA. The V end lost 1 base, the J end lost 1 base, and 7 bases lay between the germline ends. The record originates from a study of technical replicates of blood from several donors. TCRdb's table, derived via immunoSEQ multiplex PCR, lists solely in-frame clones and lacks some. Of tens of thousands of clones in the sample, about 97% are singletons; the top ten hold about 0.31%. The sequence was obtained from a human donor in good health. V gene TRBV11-3 combines with J gene TRBJ1-1; maybe TRBD1 (6 bases). The sequenced sample was T cells isolated from PBMCs. CDR3 nucleotide sequence: TGTGCCAGCAGCTTAGCAGGGGCGAACACTGAAGCTTTCTTT. Translated, it gives CASSLAGANTEAFF.